These T cell receptor beta chains were read from a single sample in a study of spatial heterogeneity in lung cancer. MiXCR, applied by TCRdb to the 5' RACE reads, yields one record per CDR3 protein. This repertoire shows about 92,000 distinct CDR3 sequences, 9.5% to 15% found once; its top ten account for about two fifths. This specimen was PBMCs, taken at surgery. All receptors derive from a male donor with early-stage non-small cell lung cancer. CDR3s include the opening cysteine and the closing phenylalanine or tryptophan. The D gene is left open where the match is weak. Only some rows state a clone size, as once, few, many or a class for expanded clones.

>TRBJ2-7|TRBV5-4|few|NA
CASSPSGPIPYEQYF
TGTGCCAGCAGTCCAAGCGGGCCCATTCCCTACGAGCAGTACTTC
>TRBJ1-5|TRBV5-1|few|NA
CASSLGAGGNQPQHF
TGCGCCAGCAGCTTGGGTGCAGGGGGCAATCAGCCCCAGCATTTT
>TRBJ2-5|TRBV28|many|TRBD1
CASSQDRGHQETQYF
TGTGCCAGCAGCCAGGACAGGGGGCACCAAGAGACCCAGTACTTC
>TRBJ2-6|TRBV4-3|NA|TRBD1
CASSQDWPGGTGILSGANVLTF
TGCGCCAGCAGCCAAGATTGGCCAGGGGGGACAGGGATTTTGTCTGGGGCCAACGTCCTGACTTTC
>TRBJ2-3|TRBV4-3|NA|NA
CASSQVFDSSTDTQYF
TGCGCCAGCAGCCAAGTTTTCGACTCCAGCACAGATACGCAGTATTTT
>TRBJ2-2|TRBV3-1|NA|NA
CASSQHPSGLTGELFF
TGTGCCAGCAGCCAGCACCCCAGCGGACTAACCGGGGAGCTGTTTTTT
>TRBJ2-1|TRBV6-2/TRBV6-3|NA|NA
CASKEGDYNEQFF
TGTGCCAGCAAGGAGGGGGACTACAATGAGCAGTTCTTC
>TRBJ1-4|TRBV2|many|NA
CASSTVATNEKLFF
TGTGCCAGCAGCACAGTAGCAACTAATGAAAAACTGTTTTTT
>TRBJ2-1|TRBV2|NA|NA
CASNRAYNEQFF
TGTGCCAGCAACCGGGCCTACAATGAGCAGTTCTTC
>TRBJ1-5|TRBV12-3/TRBV12-4|NA|TRBD1
CASREGAVQPQHF
TGTGCCAGCCGAGAGGGGGCTGTTCAGCCCCAGCATTTT
>TRBJ2-3|TRBV10-3|many|TRBD1
CAISTGQGEFSTDTQYF
TGTGCCATCAGTACCGGACAGGGGGAGTTTAGCACAGATACGCAGTATTTT
>TRBJ2-5|TRBV28|many|TRBD1
CASTGGSQETQYF
TGTGCCAGTACAGGGGGCTCTCAAGAGACCCAGTACTTC
>TRBJ1-2|TRBV18|NA|TRBD1
CASSPADRDYGYTF
TGTGCCAGCTCACCGGCCGACAGGGACTATGGCTACACCTTC
>TRBJ2-2|TRBV4-2|NA|NA
CASSQYTGELFF
TGTGCCAGCAGCCAATACACCGGGGAGCTGTTTTTT
>TRBJ1-5|TRBV7-9|few|NA
CASSRTGSNQPQHF
TGTGCCAGCAGCCGTACAGGTAGCAATCAGCCCCAGCATTTT
>TRBJ2-1|TRBV3-1|NA|NA
CASSQDGARVGQGEQFF
TGTGCCAGCAGCCAAGATGGGGCCAGGGTGGGGCAAGGTGAGCAGTTCTTC
>TRBJ2-2|TRBV20-1|few|NA
CSARANTGELFF
TGCAGTGCTAGGGCGAACACCGGGGAGCTGTTTTTT
>TRBJ1-1|TRBV25-1|NA|NA
CASSDNTEAFF
TGTGCCAGCAGTGACAACACTGAAGCTTTCTTT
>TRBJ2-1|TRBV25-1|NA|TRBD2
CAIRTSGRVNEQFF
TGTGCCATCCGGACTAGCGGGAGGGTCAATGAGCAGTTCTTC
>TRBJ2-5|TRBV7-2|few|TRBD2
CASSLMVGLAEETQYF
TGTGCCAGCAGCTTAATGGTAGGACTAGCGGAAGAGACCCAGTACTTC
>TRBJ1-6|TRBV27|NA|TRBD1
CASSLLGTVPNSPLHF
TGTGCCAGCAGTTTACTGGGGACAGTACCTAATTCACCCCTCCACTTT
>TRBJ2-3|TRBV7-2|few|NA
CASSLVGQPTDTQYF
TGTGCCAGCAGCTTAGTGGGGCAGCCCACAGATACGCAGTATTTT
>TRBJ2-7|TRBV6-1|few|NA
CASSESQALEQYF
TGTGCCAGCAGTGAATCCCAAGCCCTCGAGCAGTACTTC
>TRBJ2-7|TRBV28|few|TRBD1
CASSSDRGEPYEQYF
TGTGCCAGCAGCTCCGACAGGGGGGAACCCTACGAGCAGTACTTC
>TRBJ2-2|TRBV4-2|NA|NA
CASSHYPRTGELFF
TGTGCCAGCAGCCATTACCCCAGAACCGGGGAGCTGTTTTTT
>TRBJ2-5|TRBV27|few|NA
CASSRTGTNPETQYF
TGTGCCAGCAGCAGAACCGGGACCAACCCCGAGACCCAGTACTTC
>TRBJ2-5|TRBV7-2|few|NA
CVSNYRSQETQYF
TGTGTCAGTAACTACAGGTCCCAAGAGACCCAGTACTTC
>TRBJ2-7|TRBV2|few|NA
CASSLGTRASEQYF
TGTGCCAGCAGCCTCGGGACACGGGCTAGCGAGCAGTACTTC
>TRBJ2-2|TRBV20-1|NA|NA
CSATAVWGQGNTGELFF
TGCAGCGCCACCGCGGTTTGGGGGCAGGGTAACACCGGGGAGCTGTTTTTT
>TRBJ2-7|TRBV30|few|NA
CAWMRQGINEQYF
TGTGCCTGGATGCGGCAGGGTATCAACGAGCAGTACTTC
>TRBJ1-6|TRBV7-2|NA|NA
CASSLQGFSSPLHF
TGTGCCAGCTCCTTGCAGGGTTTCAGTTCACCCCTCCACTTT
>TRBJ2-1|TRBV19|NA|NA
CASTPSFHNNEQFF
TGTGCCAGTACGCCTAGCTTTCATAACAATGAGCAGTTCTTC
>TRBJ1-5|TRBV30|NA|NA
CAWGRDSNQPQHF
TGTGCCTGGGGCAGGGATAGCAATCAGCCCCAGCATTTT
>TRBJ1-1|TRBV12-3/TRBV12-4|NA|NA
CASSFTESTEAFF
TGTGCCAGCAGTTTTACTGAAAGCACTGAAGCTTTCTTT
>TRBJ2-1|TRBV6-6|few|TRBD1
CASSQRDRELHEQFF
TGTGCCAGCAGCCAGAGGGACAGGGAATTACATGAGCAGTTCTTC
>TRBJ2-2|TRBV5-1|NA|TRBD1
CASSLRDRLNTGELFF
TGCGCCAGCAGCCTACGGGACAGGTTAAACACCGGGGAGCTGTTTTTT
>TRBJ2-7|TRBV18|few|NA
CASSPQVDEQYF
TGTGCCAGCTCACCCCAGGTCGACGAGCAGTACTTC
>TRBJ1-4|TRBV9|few|NA
CASSVGGTLNEKLFF
TGTGCCAGCAGCGTAGGGGGTACCCTTAATGAAAAACTGTTTTTT
>TRBJ2-3|TRBV4-1|few|NA
CASSQGLRLDTQYF
TGCGCCAGCAGCCAGGGATTAAGACTAGATACGCAGTATTTT
>TRBJ2-5|TRBV7-6|NA|NA
CASKGGGSETQYF
TGTGCCTCGAAGGGGGGCGGATCGGAGACCCAGTACTTC
>TRBJ2-3|TRBV29-1|few|NA
CSIRQESTDTQYF
TGCAGCATAAGACAGGAGAGCACAGATACGCAGTATTTT
>TRBJ2-5|TRBV5-1|few|TRBD2
CASSLGLATQETQYF
TGCGCCAGCAGCTTGGGACTAGCGACGCAAGAGACCCAGTACTTC
>TRBJ2-7|TRBV6-1|few|NA
CASSEAYSLAYEQYF
TGTGCCAGCAGTGAAGCCTACAGTTTGGCCTACGAGCAGTACTTC
>TRBJ2-4|TRBV3-1|few|NA
CASSLRPKNIQYF
TGTGCCAGCAGCCTCAGGCCCAAAAACATTCAGTACTTC
>TRBJ2-1|TRBV4-2|many|NA
CASTKEGFDYYNEQFF
TGTGCCAGCACCAAAGAGGGCTTCGACTACTACAATGAGCAGTTCTTC
>TRBJ1-1|TRBV6-5|NA|NA
CASSKIEGNTEAFF
TGTGCCAGCAGTAAGATCGAGGGGAACACTGAAGCTTTCTTT
>TRBJ2-1|TRBV7-3|NA|NA
CASSPADSSYNEQFF
TGTGCCAGCAGCCCCGCAGATAGCTCCTACAATGAGCAGTTCTTC
>TRBJ2-7|TRBV5-1|many|TRBD2
CASSFGTSGYEQYF
TGCGCCAGCAGCTTCGGGACTAGCGGGTACGAGCAGTACTTC
>TRBJ1-5|TRBV20-1|NA|NA
CSARSGSNQPQHF
TGCAGTGCTAGATCAGGTTCCAATCAGCCCCAGCATTTT
>TRBJ1-5|TRBV6-2/TRBV6-3|NA|NA
CASSYGRGYSNQPQHF
TGTGCCAGCAGTTACGGCAGGGGATATAGCAATCAGCCCCAGCATTTT
>TRBJ2-1|TRBV7-2|many|NA
CASSSPGSYNEQFF
TGTGCCAGCAGCTCCCCGGGGAGCTACAATGAGCAGTTCTTC
>TRBJ2-3|TRBV2|NA|NA
CASNVGGDTQYF
TGTGCCAGCAACGTAGGAGGAGATACGCAGTATTTT
>TRBJ2-2|TRBV12-3/TRBV12-4|many|NA
CASSPSPRSTGELFF
TGTGCCAGCAGCCCAAGCCCGCGATCCACCGGGGAGCTGTTTTTT
>TRBJ2-2|TRBV9|few|NA
CASSVFGTGELFF
TGTGCCAGCAGCGTATTTGGCACCGGGGAGCTGTTTTTT